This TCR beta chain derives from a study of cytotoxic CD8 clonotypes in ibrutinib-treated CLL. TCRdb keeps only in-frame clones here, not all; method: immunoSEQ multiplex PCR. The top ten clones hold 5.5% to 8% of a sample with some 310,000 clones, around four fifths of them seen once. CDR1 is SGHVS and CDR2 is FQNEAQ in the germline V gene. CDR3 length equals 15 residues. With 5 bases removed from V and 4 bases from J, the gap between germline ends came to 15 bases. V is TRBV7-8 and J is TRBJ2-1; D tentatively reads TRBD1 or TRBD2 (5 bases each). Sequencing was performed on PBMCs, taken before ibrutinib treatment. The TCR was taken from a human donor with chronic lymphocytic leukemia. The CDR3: CASSPLGALYNEQFF. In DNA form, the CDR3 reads TGTGCCAGCAGCCCCCTCGGGGCTTTATACAATGAGCAGTTCTTC.